A single sample gave rise to the 24 T cell receptor beta chains below, sequenced in a study of cytomegalovirus exposure and HLA in healthy donors. Primers included in the PCR were 60 Vbeta and 13 Jbeta primers. The protocol was immunoSEQ multiplex PCR, while the TCRdb copy is restricted to in-frame clones and leaves out a portion. The profile shows more than 85,000 clones, around four fifths of them singletons. Source material: PBMCs. The receptors originated from a man aged 40-49 years in good health and CMV-seronegative.

V usage is TRBV5-1 and J usage is TRBJ2-7; tentatively, D is TRBD1 (6 bases). V was shortened by 0 bases and J by 3 bases, with 10 bases between the two germline ends. CDR3 length equals 14 residues. CDR1 is SGHRS, CDR2 YFSETQ, per germline. The CDR3 here is CASSLGQVNYEQYF. The CDR3 DNA is TGCGCCAGCAGCTTGGGACAGGTGAACTACGAGCAGTACTTC. Looking up the rest from reference TRBV5-1 and TRBJ2-7 gives the full variable domain: KAGVTQTPRYLIKTRGQQVTLSCSPISGHRSVSWYQQTPGQGLQFLFEYFSETQRNKGNFPGRFSGRQFSNSRSEMNVSTLELGDSALYLCASSLGQVNYEQYFGPGTRLTVT.

This clone has a single count. The V call is TRBV10-3, the J call TRBJ1-1, with D unclear. V gave up 4 bases and J gave up 1 base, with 7 bases separating them. The CDR3 spans 13 residues. Germline lookup yields CDR1 ENHRY and CDR2 SYGVKD. Written as DNA, the CDR3 is TGTGCCATCAGTGGGCAGGCGAACACTGAAGCTTTCTTT. It yields the protein CAISGQANTEAFF.

CDR3 coding DNA: TGTGCCAGCAGTTTAAACAGGGGCGGGAACACTGAAGCTTTCTTT. It translates to CASSLNRGGNTEAFF. The V call is TRBV11-2, the J call TRBJ1-1; 7 bases align to TRBD1. The CDR3 has 15 amino acids. V lost 6 bases and J lost 1; bases outside the gene matches: 8. In germline, CDR1 is SGHAT, CDR2 FQNNGV.

About this clone itself: A junction end diverges from the germline sequence, so it may reflect a read error. CDR3 residues: CASSAGGGTQYF. DNA for the CDR3: TGTGCTAGCAGCGCCGGGGGAGGGACCCAGTACTTC. This chain joins TRBV7-7 and TRBJ2-5, with D possibly matching TRBD2 (6 bases). This CDR3 has 12 residues. CDR1 and CDR2 (germline): SSHAT, FNYEAQ (reference sequence).

This clone was seen more than once but under ten times. The V and J genes are TRBV5-4 and TRBJ2-5; 9 positions match TRBD1. The DNA matches TRBJ2-7 better at its end, which makes the J call doubtful. The CDR3 is made up of 15 amino acids. Germline V CDR1 and CDR2: SGHNT, YYREEE (reference sequence). CDR3 residues: CASSLGGQGPYEQYF. CDR3 DNA: TGTGCCAGCAGCTTGGGGGGACAGGGACCCTACGAGCAGTACTTC.

This chain links TRBV19 with TRBJ1-2, with 9 bases matching TRBD1. CDR1 and CDR2 (germline): LNHDA, SQIVND (reference sequence). V lost 4 bases to trimming and J lost 4 bases; unmatched junction nucleotides: 4. The CDR3 has 14 amino acids. CDR3 sequence reads: CASSTGTGLYGYTF. As DNA, the CDR3 is TGTGCCAGTAGTACCGGGACAGGGCTCTATGGCTACACCTTC.

The genes are TRBV5-4 and TRBJ1-2; 9 bases are shared with TRBD1. The CDR3 has 14 residues. CDR1 is SGHNT and CDR2 is YYREEE in the germline V gene (reference sequence). J lost 8 bases, V lost 3 bases, and 8 bases had no gene match. CDR3 amino acids: CASSSPGQGGGYTF. The CDR3 bases are TGTGCCAGCAGCTCTCCGGGACAGGGTGGCGGCTACACCTTC.

The chain joins TRBV7-9 to TRBJ2-1, with a weak D call TRBD2 (7 bases). This CDR3 has 14 residues. V was clipped by 3 bases and J by 4 bases, with 10 bases between them. Germline values: CDR1 SEHNR, CDR2 FQNEAQ (reference sequence). The CDR3: CASSFGGRYNEQFF. CDR3 DNA: TGTGCCAGCAGCTTCGGGGGGCGATACAATGAGCAGTTCTTC.

The rearrangement joins TRBV4-2 to TRBJ2-3, with TRBD2 matching over 8 bases. Germline V CDR1 and CDR2: LGHNA, YNFKEQ. J was trimmed by 5 bases and V by 4 bases; bases with no gene match: 8. The CDR3 contains 15 residues. The DNA of the CDR3 is TGTGCCAGCAGCCGGGGGCGGGGGGCCGGAGATACGCAGTATTTT. Translation gives CASSRGRGAGDTQYF.

The chain carries TRBV5-1 and TRBJ2-7; 10 bases map to TRBD1. V lost 4 bases, J lost 6 bases, and 7 bases stayed unmatched. The CDR3 extends over 14 amino acids. In germline, CDR1 is SGHRS, CDR2 YFSETQ. DNA of the CDR3: TGCGCCAGCAGCGCACGACAGGGGGCCGGCGAGCAGTACTTC. It encodes CASSARQGAGEQYF.

The rearrangement links TRBV28 to TRBJ2-1, with D uncertain. The length of the CDR3 is 11 residues. Germline CDR1 reads MDHEN; CDR2 reads SYDVKM. V shed 7 bases and J shed 9 bases, with 10 bases lying between them. The CDR3 spells CASKRGGEQFF. In DNA form, the CDR3 reads TGTGCCAGCAAACGCGGCGGTGAGCAGTTCTTC.

The chain joins TRBV10-3 to TRBJ1-2; D unresolved. V was shortened by 6 bases and J by 0 bases, with 5 bases between the two germline ends. The CDR3 runs to 12 residues. The V gene's germline CDR1 is ENHRY and CDR2 SYGVKD. The CDR3 protein is CAIRPANYGYTF. The CDR3 region has the DNA TGTGCCATCAGGCCGGCTAACTATGGCTACACCTTC.

Here the CDR3 DNA reads TGTGCCAGCTCACCAAAGCACGGGTCCAACACTGAAGCTTTCTTT. It codes for CASSPKHGSNTEAFF. This chain uses TRBV18 with TRBJ1-1, with D unclear. The CDR3 is 15 amino acids. Germline values: CDR1 KGHSH, CDR2 LQKENI. Trimming pared 2 bases from V and 2 bases from J, leaving 12 bases between. Using reference TRBV18 and TRBJ1-1 for the parts outside the CDR3, the full variable domain is NAGVMQNPRHLVRRRGQEARLRCSPMKGHSHVYWYRQLPEEGLKFMVYLQKENIIDESGMPKERFSAEFPKEGPSILRIQQVVRGDSAAYFCASSPKHGSNTEAFFGQGTRLTVV.

V usage is TRBV5-5 and J usage is TRBJ1-5, with D perhaps matching TRBD1 (5 bases). The germline V gene has CDR1 SGHKS and CDR2 YYEKEE (reference sequence). Deletions cut 0 bases from V and 0 bases from J, with 16 bases between. CDR3 length: 18 residues. The CDR3 sequence: CASSLAAGPIYSNQPQHF. CDR3 DNA: TGTGCCAGCAGCTTGGCGGCAGGGCCTATCTATAGCAATCAGCCCCAGCATTTT.

This sequence joins TRBV5-4 and TRBJ2-1; tentatively, D is TRBD2 (5 bases). CDR1 is SGHNT, CDR2 YYREEE, per germline (reference sequence). The V and J ends lost 6 bases and 0 bases respectively, with 13 bases between them. There are 15 residues in the CDR3. CDR3 nucleotide sequence: TGTGCCAGCAACCGAGCGGCTAGCTCCTACAATGAGCAGTTCTTC. It translates to CASNRAASSYNEQFF.

The chain couples TRBV25-1 to TRBJ1-5; D unclear. Germline CDR1 and CDR2: MGHDK and SYGVNS. CDR3 length: 14 amino acids. V was trimmed by 4 bases and J by 2 bases, leaving 9 bases between them. For the CDR3, the DNA is TGTGCCAGCAGTGGCGGGGTCCGCAATCAGCCCCAGCATTTT. Translated, it gives CASSGGVRNQPQHF.

This sequence joins TRBV4-3 and TRBJ2-1; 11 bases align to TRBD2. CDR1 is LGHNA, CDR2 YSLEER, per germline. Trimming at V came to 5 bases and at J to 6 bases, leaving 6 bases not matched to a gene. CDR3 length equals 15 residues. CDR3 region: CASSDTSGGRNEQFF. In nucleotides, the CDR3 is TGCGCCAGCAGCGATACTAGCGGGGGCCGCAATGAGCAGTTCTTC.

As concerns this clone: An end of the junction differs from the germline gene, which may be a read error. This chain links TRBV7-9 with TRBJ1-2, with D unresolved. CDR1 and CDR2 from the germline V gene are SEHNR and FQNEAQ (reference sequence). The CDR3 consists of 15 residues. CDR3 sequence: CSSSLGFPQSYGYTF. The CDR3 DNA sequence: TGTTCCAGCAGCTTAGGGTTTCCACAGTCTTATGGCTACACCTTC.

The CDR3, as DNA: TGTGCCAGCAGCCTTTGGGGACAGGGTAAATCAGATACGCAGTATTTT. Its translation: CASSLWGQGKSDTQYF. The V and J genes are TRBV5-8 and TRBJ2-3, with 9 bases lining up with TRBD1. The CDR3 totals 16 residues. Germline loops: CDR1 SGHTS, CDR2 YDEGEE. After removal of 4 bases from V and 4 bases from J, the junction contained 10 bases not matched to a gene.

This clone was seen once. The V gene is TRBV11-2, the J gene TRBJ2-7; 7 nucleotides agree with TRBD2. V trimming: 0 bases; J trimming: 0 bases; junction bases outside the gene matches: 2. The CDR3 spans 15 residues. Germline V gives CDR1 SGHAT, CDR2 FQNNGV. The CDR3 loop is CASSLEGGVSYEQYF. CDR3 bases: TGTGCCAGCAGCTTAGAGGGGGGGGTCTCCTACGAGCAGTACTTC.

This clone was seen a handful of times. This CDR3 is CASSYSNRNQPQHF. The CDR3, as DNA: TGTGCCAGCAGTTACTCGAACAGAAATCAGCCCCAGCATTTT. The chain couples TRBV6-5 to TRBJ1-5; D remains unclear. Germline-derived CDR1 and CDR2 are MNHEY and SVGAGI. V was shortened by 0 bases and J by 4 bases, with 7 bases between the two germline ends. The CDR3 is 14 amino acids.

J is TRBJ1-1 and V is TRBV6-6, with 8 bases identical to TRBD1. The CDR3 is 15 residues long. The V segment lost 6 bases and the J segment 1 base; nucleotides outside the gene matches: 7. Germline assignment: CDR1 MNHNY and CDR2 SVGAGI (reference sequence). The CDR3 DNA reads as TGTGCCAGCAGGACTGACGACAGGGGGAACACTGAAGCTTTCTTT. This gives the protein CASRTDDRGNTEAFF.

V gene TRBV15 combines with J gene TRBJ1-3; the D gene is possibly TRBD1 (5 bases). Germline loops: CDR1 LNHNV, CDR2 YYDKDF (reference sequence). The CDR3 is 15 amino acids. V lost 5 bases and J 0 bases, leaving 11 bases between the germline ends. The DNA of the CDR3 is TGTGCCACCAGCGCCCGACAGTTCTCTGGAAACACCATATATTTT. It codes for CATSARQFSGNTIYF.

The chain combines TRBV30 with TRBJ1-5; 8 nucleotides agree with TRBD1. Trimming took 0 bases from V and 4 from J; bases not matched to a gene: 2. Germline V gives CDR1 GTSNPN, CDR2 SVGIG (reference sequence). CDR3 length: 14 amino acids. In DNA form, the CDR3 reads TGTGCCTGGAGTGTAGGACAGGGAAATCAGCCCCAGCATTTT. Encoded protein: CAWSVGQGNQPQHF.